Presented here are 24 T cell receptor beta chains from one specimen sequenced in a study of lymphopenia after photon versus proton radiotherapy. Produced via immunoSEQ multiplex PCR; TCRdb's table is partial and in-frame only. This table holds approximately 22,000 clones, roughly 85% found once. Sequenced material: peripheral blood, taken from a patient treated with photon-based radiotherapy. The receptors were sampled from a man aged 60 to 75 with pancreatic cancer.

The chain combines TRBV19 with TRBJ2-6; possibly TRBD2 for D (5 bases). CDR3 length: 15 amino acids. The V gene's germline CDR1 is LNHDA and CDR2 SQIVND (reference sequence). V was clipped by 7 bases and J by 0 bases, with 10 bases between them. In DNA form, the CDR3 reads TGTGCCAGTATGGCCGACTACTCTGGGGCCAACGTCCTGACTTTC. This gives the protein CASMADYSGANVLTF.

The chain carries TRBV5-1 and TRBJ2-5; the match to TRBD2 covers 8 bases. V lost 3 bases, J lost 1 base, and 5 bases stayed unmatched. There are 15 residues in the CDR3. Per germline, CDR1 SGHRS and CDR2 YFSETQ. CDR3 protein: CASSSSGTSQETQYF. As DNA, the CDR3 is TGCGCCAGCAGCTCCTCCGGGACTAGCCAAGAGACCCAGTACTTC. The whole variable domain, remainder taken from reference TRBV5-1 and TRBJ2-5, is KAGVTQTPRYLIKTRGQQVTLSCSPISGHRSVSWYQQTPGQGLQFLFEYFSETQRNKGNFPGRFSGRQFSNSRSEMNVSTLELGDSALYLCASSSSGTSQETQYFGPGTRLLVL.

The chain joins TRBV5-1 to TRBJ2-1; D possibly corresponds to TRBD1 (6 bases). The CDR3 totals 16 residues. V shed 4 bases and J shed 0 bases, with 14 bases lying between them. CDR1 is SGHRS and CDR2 is YFSETQ in the germline V gene. CDR3 loop: CASSERQVSSYNEQFF. CDR3 DNA sequence: TGCGCCAGCAGCGAACGACAGGTCAGCTCCTACAATGAGCAGTTCTTC.

The CDR3 DNA reads TGTGCCAGCAGCTCCCCCGCGGGGACACTCTATGGGGAGACCCAGTACTTC. This sequence encodes CASSSPAGTLYGETQYF. The V and J genes are TRBV7-9 and TRBJ2-5, with D perhaps TRBD1 or TRBD2 (6 bases each). The germline gives CDR1 SEHNR, CDR2 FQNEAQ (reference sequence). V was clipped by 4 bases and J by 5 bases, with 23 bases between them. The CDR3 runs 17 residues. Full variable domain (outside the CDR3, taken from reference TRBV7-9 and TRBJ2-5): DTGVSQNPRHKITKRGQNVTFRCDPISEHNRLYWYRQTLGQGPEFLTYFQNEAQLEKSRLLSDRFSAERPKGSFSTLEIQRTEQGDSAMYLCASSSPAGTLYGETQYFGPGTRLLVL.

The rearrangement uses TRBV6-5 and TRBJ2-3; 11 bases align to TRBD2. CDR1 is MNHEY, CDR2 SVGAGI, per germline. The CDR3 spans 16 residues. V lost 2 bases to trimming and J lost 5 bases; unmatched junction nucleotides: 6. CDR3 DNA sequence: TGTGCCAGCAGTTACGGGCTAGCGGGGGGCAGAGATACGCAGTATTTT. Translation gives CASSYGLAGGRDTQYF.

The rearrangement joins TRBV27 to TRBJ2-3; D is undetermined. V lost 3 bases and J lost 1, with 17 bases in between. CDR1 and CDR2 from the germline V gene are MNHEY and SMNVEV (reference sequence). CDR3 length: 17 amino acids. The CDR3 region has the DNA TGTGCCAGCAGTTTCCTCGGCACATCAACCGGCACAGATACGCAGTATTTT. It yields the protein CASSFLGTSTGTDTQYF.

This chain joins TRBV4-3 and TRBJ2-2; 10 nucleotides match TRBD1. CDR1 and CDR2 (germline): LGHNA, YSLEER. With 0 bases clipped from V and 6 bases from J, the junction kept 10 bases outside the gene matches. This CDR3 contains 18 residues. CDR3 bases: TGCGCCAGCAGCCAAGATCCTGGGGACAGGGGACTGGCCGGGGAGCTGTTTTTT. Amino acid sequence: CASSQDPGDRGLAGELFF.

The chain recombines TRBV4-1 with TRBJ2-7; no reliable D call. Trimming took off 1 base at V and 2 bases at J, with 12 bases between the two ends. The CDR3 spans 15 residues. Germline assignment: CDR1 MGHRA and CDR2 YSYEKL. In DNA form, the CDR3 reads TGCGCCAGCAGCCAAGTTTCACTTTTGGCCTACGAGCAGTACTTC. It codes for CASSQVSLLAYEQYF.

This clone was recorded only once. This chain uses TRBV6-6 with TRBJ2-3; D gene unclear. V was pared by 4 bases and J by 8 bases, with 10 bases between. The CDR3 totals 12 residues. Per germline, CDR1 MNHNY and CDR2 SVGAGI (reference sequence). The CDR3 loop reads CASSSHEFTQYF. For the CDR3, the DNA is TGTGCCAGCAGTTCCCACGAGTTTACGCAGTATTTT.

CDR3 in DNA: TGTGCCAGCAGCTTGGGGCAGCCCTATGGCTACACCTTC. Translation: CASSLGQPYGYTF. The rearrangement joins TRBV5-4 to TRBJ1-2; D is uncertain. V was cut by 0 bases and J by 4 bases, with 7 bases left in between. CDR3 length: 13 amino acids. Per germline, CDR1 SGHNT and CDR2 YYREEE (reference sequence).

This clone has more than one count but fewer than ten. The chain couples TRBV5-1 to TRBJ1-4, with 10 bases fitting TRBD1. The CDR3 has 15 residues. Germline V lookup: CDR1 SGHRS, CDR2 YFSETQ. J lost 7 bases, V lost 3 bases, and 6 bases had no gene match. CDR3 sequence reads: CASSSGWDRGEKLFF. CDR3 DNA: TGCGCCAGCAGCTCCGGGTGGGACAGGGGTGAAAAACTGTTTTTT.

This chain connects TRBV27 to TRBJ2-1; D is possibly TRBD1 (5 bases). The CDR3 totals 16 residues. Germline V gives CDR1 MNHEY, CDR2 SMNVEV (reference sequence). Trimming removed 0 bases from V and 0 bases from J, with 9 bases in between. The CDR3 sequence: CASSLSDIRSYNEQFF. The CDR3 DNA reads as TGTGCCAGCAGTTTATCGGACATACGCTCCTACAATGAGCAGTTCTTC.

This clone was found a few times. The gene calls are TRBV6-1 and TRBJ1-5, with no clear D. V was shortened by 5 bases and J by 7 bases, with 18 bases between the two germline ends. Germline loops: CDR1 MNHNS, CDR2 SASEGT. The CDR3 totals 15 residues. The CDR3 loop reads CASSRNQEPEQPQHF. CDR3 DNA sequence: TGTGCCAGCAGTAGGAACCAGGAACCAGAGCAGCCCCAGCATTTT.

The V and J genes are TRBV11-2 and TRBJ1-1, with D tentatively TRBD1 (6 bases). V was trimmed by 7 bases and J by 4 bases, leaving 19 bases between them. Germline lookup yields CDR1 SGHAT and CDR2 FQNNGV. This CDR3 contains 15 residues. In DNA, the CDR3 is TGTGCCAGCAAGGTCCCGGGGACAAAGGGCACTGAAGCTTTCTTT. This translates into CASKVPGTKGTEAFF.

The table lists this clone with a few counts. The V and J genes are TRBV6-5 and TRBJ2-1; TRBD2 matches 11 bases. The CDR3 contains 16 residues. The V and J ends lost 1 base and 6 bases, in that order; junction bases with no gene match: 5. Germline V CDR1 and CDR2: MNHEY, SVGAGI. This CDR3 is CASSYYRLAGINEQFF. CDR3 coding DNA: TGTGCCAGCAGTTACTACAGACTAGCGGGGATCAATGAGCAGTTCTTC.

The gene calls are TRBV7-2 and TRBJ2-5; D unclear. This CDR3 spans 12 amino acids. V lost 5 bases, J lost 4 bases, and 8 bases lay in between. Germline CDR1 and CDR2: SGHTA and FQGNSA. The CDR3 sequence: CASSLDRETQYF. CDR3 DNA: TGTGCCAGCAGCCTTGACCGAGAGACCCAGTACTTC.

V and J are TRBV18 and TRBJ1-2, with no clear D. V lost 6 bases and J lost 7, with 21 bases in between. This CDR3 spans 15 amino acids. The germline V gene has CDR1 KGHSH and CDR2 LQKENI. The CDR3 DNA is TGTGCCAGCTCGACCCTAGTTCTGCAGGAGGGTGGCTACACCTTC. It yields the protein CASSTLVLQEGGYTF. The full variable domain, completed using reference TRBV18 and TRBJ1-2, is NAGVMQNPRHLVRRRGQEARLRCSPMKGHSHVYWYRQLPEEGLKFMVYLQKENIIDESGMPKERFSAEFPKEGPSILRIQQVVRGDSAAYFCASSTLVLQEGGYTFGSGTRLTVV.

CDR3 residues: CSVAKTGGADTQYF. The CDR3, as DNA: TGCAGCGTCGCCAAGACAGGGGGCGCAGATACGCAGTATTTT. This rearrangement joins TRBV29-1 to TRBJ2-3; 10 bases are shared with TRBD1. V lost 6 bases, J lost 4 bases, and 7 bases stayed unmatched. This CDR3 contains 14 residues. Per germline, CDR1 SQVTM and CDR2 ANQGSEA.

This clone has a single count. V is TRBV29-1 and J is TRBJ1-1, with a possible D match to TRBD1 (6 bases). V dropped 7 bases and J dropped 5 bases, with 14 bases sitting between them. Germline V gives CDR1 SQVTM, CDR2 ANQGSEA. CDR3 length equals 12 residues. The CDR3 protein is CSGTQGGTEAFF. CDR3 in DNA: TGCAGCGGTACACAGGGTGGGACTGAAGCTTTCTTT.

V gene TRBV2 combines with J gene TRBJ2-7, with TRBD1 matching 7 bases. V was pared by 3 bases and J by 3 bases, with 17 bases of the junction left unmatched. The CDR3 sequence is 18 residues long. Germline assignment: CDR1 SNHLY and CDR2 FYNNEI. CDR3 loop: CASSDSGTEEFHYYEQYF. The DNA of the CDR3 is TGTGCCAGCAGTGACTCCGGGACAGAAGAGTTTCACTACTACGAGCAGTACTTC.

This chain joins TRBV25-1 and TRBJ1-2, with 7 bases matching TRBD1. With V trimmed by 5 bases and J by 3 bases, 6 bases remained unmatched. The germline gives CDR1 MGHDK, CDR2 SYGVNS. The CDR3 contains 14 residues. The CDR3 nucleotides are TGTGCCAGCAGTCCAGGGGGGAGATACTATGGCTACACCTTC. Protein: CASSPGGRYYGYTF.

The V gene is TRBV9, the J gene TRBJ2-3, with D tentatively TRBD1 or TRBD2 (5 bases each). CDR3 length: 13 residues. V was clipped by 3 bases and J by 6 bases, with 11 bases between them. Germline CDR1 and CDR2: SGDLS and YYNGEE. CDR3 sequence reads: CASSGGYGDTQYF. The CDR3 nucleotides are TGTGCCAGCAGCGGGGGGTACGGGGATACGCAGTATTTT.

J is TRBJ1-3 and V is TRBV9, with D possibly being TRBD1 (5 bases). Germline values: CDR1 SGDLS, CDR2 YYNGEE. The CDR3 has 18 residues. V lost 0 bases and J lost 4, with 20 bases in between. The CDR3 loop reads CASSVDPDFWGTGNTIYF. The CDR3 DNA reads as TGTGCCAGCAGCGTAGACCCAGACTTTTGGGGGACCGGAAACACCATATATTTT.

The chain joins TRBV6-1 to TRBJ2-3; TRBD2 matches at 14 bases. The CDR3 is 15 amino acids. Germline trimming cut 6 bases from V and 1 base from J; bases unmatched to any gene: 0. Germline assignment: CDR1 MNHNS and CDR2 SASEGT. CDR3 DNA: TGTGCCAGCAGGACTAGCGGGGGGGGCACAGATACGCAGTATTTT. It is translated as CASRTSGGGTDTQYF.